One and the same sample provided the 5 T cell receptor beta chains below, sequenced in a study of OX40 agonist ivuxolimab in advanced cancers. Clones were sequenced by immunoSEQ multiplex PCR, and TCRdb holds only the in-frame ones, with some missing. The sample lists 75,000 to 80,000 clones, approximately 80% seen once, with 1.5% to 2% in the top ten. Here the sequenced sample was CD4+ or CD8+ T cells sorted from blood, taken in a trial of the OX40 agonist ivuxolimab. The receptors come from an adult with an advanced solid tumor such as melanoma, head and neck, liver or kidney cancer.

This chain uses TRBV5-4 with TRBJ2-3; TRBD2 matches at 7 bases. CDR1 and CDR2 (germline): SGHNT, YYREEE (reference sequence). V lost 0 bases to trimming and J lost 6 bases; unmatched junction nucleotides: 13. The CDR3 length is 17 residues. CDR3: CASSLGSERGGLDTQYF. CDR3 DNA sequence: TGTGCCAGCAGCTTGGGGTCGGAGCGGGGTGGCTTGGATACGCAGTATTTT.

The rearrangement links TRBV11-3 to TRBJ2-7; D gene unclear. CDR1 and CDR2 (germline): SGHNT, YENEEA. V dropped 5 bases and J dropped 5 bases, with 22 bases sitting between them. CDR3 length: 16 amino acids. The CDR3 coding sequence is TGTGCCAGCAGCCTTAGTTGGGGTAGCAAGAACGACGAGCAGTACTTC. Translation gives CASSLSWGSKNDEQYF.

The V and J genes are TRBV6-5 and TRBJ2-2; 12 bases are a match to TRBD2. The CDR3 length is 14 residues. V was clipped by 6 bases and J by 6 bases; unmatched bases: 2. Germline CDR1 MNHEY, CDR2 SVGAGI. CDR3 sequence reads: CASRTSGRPGELFF. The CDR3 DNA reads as TGTGCCAGCAGGACTAGCGGGAGACCCGGGGAGCTGTTTTTT.

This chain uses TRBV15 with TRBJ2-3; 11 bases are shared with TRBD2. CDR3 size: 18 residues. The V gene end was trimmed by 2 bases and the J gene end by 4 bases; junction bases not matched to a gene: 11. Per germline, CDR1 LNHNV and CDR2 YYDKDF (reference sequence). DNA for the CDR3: TGTGCCACCAGCAGACCTGGACTAGCGGGTACCCAGGCAGATACGCAGTATTTT. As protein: CATSRPGLAGTQADTQYF.

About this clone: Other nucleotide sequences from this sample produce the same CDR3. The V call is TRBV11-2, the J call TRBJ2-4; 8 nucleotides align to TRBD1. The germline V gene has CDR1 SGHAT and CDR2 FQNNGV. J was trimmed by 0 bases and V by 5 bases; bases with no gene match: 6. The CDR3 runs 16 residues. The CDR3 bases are TGTGCCAGCAGCCCGCGACAGGGGCTAGCCAAAAACATTCAGTACTTC. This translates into CASSPRQGLAKNIQYF.